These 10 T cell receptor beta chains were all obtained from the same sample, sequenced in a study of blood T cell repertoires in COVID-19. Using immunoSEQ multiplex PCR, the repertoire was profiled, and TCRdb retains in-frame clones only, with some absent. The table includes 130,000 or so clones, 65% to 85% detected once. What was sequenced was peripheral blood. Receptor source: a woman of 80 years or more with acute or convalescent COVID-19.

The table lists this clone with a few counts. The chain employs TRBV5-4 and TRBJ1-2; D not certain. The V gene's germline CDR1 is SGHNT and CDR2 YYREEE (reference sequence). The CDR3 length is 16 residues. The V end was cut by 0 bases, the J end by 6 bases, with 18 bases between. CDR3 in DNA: TGTGCCAGCAGCTTGGACTCGTTTCCAGTGAGGGATGGCTACACCTTC. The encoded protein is CASSLDSFPVRDGYTF.

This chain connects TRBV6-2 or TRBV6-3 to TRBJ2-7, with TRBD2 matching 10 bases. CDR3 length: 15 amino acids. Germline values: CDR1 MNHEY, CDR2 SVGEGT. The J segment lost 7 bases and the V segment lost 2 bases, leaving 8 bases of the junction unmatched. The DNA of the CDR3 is TGTGCCAGCAGTTACGGCCTAGCGGGAGTAGGTGAGCAGTACTTC. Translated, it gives CASSYGLAGVGEQYF.

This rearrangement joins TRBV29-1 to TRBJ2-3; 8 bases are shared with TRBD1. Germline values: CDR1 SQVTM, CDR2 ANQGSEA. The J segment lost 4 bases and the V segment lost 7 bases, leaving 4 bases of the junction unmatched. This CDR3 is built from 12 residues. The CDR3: CSGTGRADTQYF. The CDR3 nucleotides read TGCAGCGGGACAGGGCGTGCAGATACGCAGTATTTT.

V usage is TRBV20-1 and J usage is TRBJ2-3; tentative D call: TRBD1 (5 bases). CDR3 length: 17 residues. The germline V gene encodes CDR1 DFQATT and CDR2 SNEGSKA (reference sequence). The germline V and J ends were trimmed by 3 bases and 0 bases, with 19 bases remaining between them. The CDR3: CSASGVLQGTSTDTQYF. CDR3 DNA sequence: TGCAGTGCTAGTGGGGTACTTCAGGGAACAAGCACAGATACGCAGTATTTT.

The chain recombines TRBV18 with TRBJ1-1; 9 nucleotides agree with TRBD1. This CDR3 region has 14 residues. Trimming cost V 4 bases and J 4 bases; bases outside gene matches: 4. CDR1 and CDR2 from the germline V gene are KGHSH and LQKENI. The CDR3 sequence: CASSLTTGGTEAFF. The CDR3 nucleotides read TGTGCCAGCTCACTAACGACAGGGGGCACTGAAGCTTTCTTT.

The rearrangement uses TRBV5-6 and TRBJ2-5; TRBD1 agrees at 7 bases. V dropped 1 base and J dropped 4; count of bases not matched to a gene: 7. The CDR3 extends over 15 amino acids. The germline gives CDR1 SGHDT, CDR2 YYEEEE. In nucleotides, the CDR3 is TGTGCCAGCAGCTTGATCGTTACAGGGGCAGAGACCCAGTACTTC. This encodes CASSLIVTGAETQYF.

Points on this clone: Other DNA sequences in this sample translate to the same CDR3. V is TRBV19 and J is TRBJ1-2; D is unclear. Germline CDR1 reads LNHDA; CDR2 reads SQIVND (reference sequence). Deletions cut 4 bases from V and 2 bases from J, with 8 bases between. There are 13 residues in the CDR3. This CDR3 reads CASSTTPNYGYTF. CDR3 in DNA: TGTGCCAGTAGTACGACACCGAACTATGGCTACACCTTC.

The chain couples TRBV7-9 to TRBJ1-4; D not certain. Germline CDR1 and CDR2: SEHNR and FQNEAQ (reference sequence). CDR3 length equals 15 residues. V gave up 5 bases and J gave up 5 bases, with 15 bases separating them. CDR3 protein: CASSPTNSGNEKLFF. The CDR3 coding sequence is TGTGCCAGCAGCCCGACAAATTCAGGCAATGAAAAACTGTTTTTT. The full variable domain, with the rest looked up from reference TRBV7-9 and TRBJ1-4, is DTGVSQNPRHKITKRGQNVTFRCDPISEHNRLYWYRQTLGQGPEFLTYFQNEAQLEKSRLLSDRFSAERPKGSFSTLEIQRTEQGDSAMYLCASSPTNSGNEKLFFGSGTQLSVL.

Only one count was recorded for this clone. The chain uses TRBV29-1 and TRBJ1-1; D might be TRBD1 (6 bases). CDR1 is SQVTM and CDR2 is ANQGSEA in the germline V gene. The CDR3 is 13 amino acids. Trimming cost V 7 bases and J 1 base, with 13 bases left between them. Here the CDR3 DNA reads TGCAGCGGACGAAGGGACAAGAACACTGAAGCTTTCTTT. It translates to CSGRRDKNTEAFF.

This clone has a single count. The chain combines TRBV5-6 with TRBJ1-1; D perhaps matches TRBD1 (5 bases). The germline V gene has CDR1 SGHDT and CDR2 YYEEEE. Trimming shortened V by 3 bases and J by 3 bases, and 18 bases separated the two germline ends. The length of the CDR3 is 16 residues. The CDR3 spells CASSWVTVTGDTEAFF. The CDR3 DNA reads TGTGCCAGCAGCTGGGTCACAGTCACAGGCGACACTGAAGCTTTCTTT.